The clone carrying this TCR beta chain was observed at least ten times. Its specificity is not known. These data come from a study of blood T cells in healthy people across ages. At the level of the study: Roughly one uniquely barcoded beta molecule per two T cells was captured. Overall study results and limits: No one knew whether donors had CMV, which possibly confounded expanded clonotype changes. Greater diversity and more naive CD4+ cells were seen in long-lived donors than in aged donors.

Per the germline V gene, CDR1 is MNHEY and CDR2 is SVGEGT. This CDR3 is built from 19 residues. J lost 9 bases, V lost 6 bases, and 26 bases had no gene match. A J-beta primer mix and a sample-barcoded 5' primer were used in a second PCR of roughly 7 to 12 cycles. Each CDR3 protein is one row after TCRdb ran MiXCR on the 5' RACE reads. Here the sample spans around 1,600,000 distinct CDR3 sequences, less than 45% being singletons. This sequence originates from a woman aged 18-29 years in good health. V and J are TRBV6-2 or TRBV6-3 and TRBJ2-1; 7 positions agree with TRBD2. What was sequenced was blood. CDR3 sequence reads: CASSLPTLPGLFSKSEQFF. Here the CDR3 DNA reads TGTGCCAGCAGCCTCCCGACCCTTCCGGGACTATTTTCAAAAAGTGAGCAGTTCTTC.